This entry describes one TCR beta chain. Its specificity is not known. TCRdb keeps only in-frame clones here, not all; method: immunoSEQ multiplex PCR. This sample has about 110,000 clones, with 90% found just once. The entry originates in a study of T cell responses to AZD1222 COVID-19 vaccine. Study results and caveats: Spike-specific TCR breadth rose after two AZD1222 doses, and depth rose as well.

The sequences come from peripheral blood, collected 28 days after the second AZD1222 dose. The clonotype comes from an adult who received the AZD1222 COVID-19 vaccine.

The CDR3 loop is CASSAGQSMNTEAFF. The CDR3, as DNA: TGTGCCAGCAGCGCAGGACAGAGCATGAACACTGAAGCTTTCTTT. The chain employs TRBV11-2 and TRBJ1-1; D may be TRBD1 (6 bases). The germline gives CDR1 SGHAT, CDR2 FQNNGV. Trimming left V 5 bases short and J 0 bases short, with 13 bases between. The CDR3 spans 15 residues.